Here is one TCR beta chain with its context. The antigen is undetermined. The sample originates from a study of cytomegalovirus exposure and HLA in healthy donors. Study findings and constraints: In a later analysis, at a false discovery rate of 0.05, 16,951 TCR beta sequences matched HLA alleles. Researchers catalogued roughly 150 TCR beta chains as cytomegalovirus-associated.

The PCR used 60 Vbeta and 13 Jbeta primers. Authors' processing steps: Among the unique TCR beta chains that a later analysis counted, 75 million to 85 million in all, roughly 11 million were shared. Assay: immunoSEQ multiplex PCR; the TCRdb copy retains only in-frame clones and omits some. The V and J calls and the clone size are those of that table, but D and trimming were determined from the DNA. The data show about 110,000 clones, 55% to 70% seen once. The germline gives CDR1 LGHNT, CDR2 FRNRAP. Trimming removed 2 bases from V and 1 base from J; junction bases left unmatched: 12. This CDR3 comprises 20 residues.

The TCR was taken from a woman in her 30s in good health and CMV-seronegative. The rearrangement links TRBV12-5 to TRBJ1-5, with 12 positions matching TRBD1. The specimen sequenced was PBMCs. In DNA, the CDR3 is TGTGCTAGTGGTTTGTTCGTAACCGGGACAGGGGGCCAAAGCAATCAGCCCCAGCATTTT. It codes for CASGLFVTGTGGQSNQPQHF.